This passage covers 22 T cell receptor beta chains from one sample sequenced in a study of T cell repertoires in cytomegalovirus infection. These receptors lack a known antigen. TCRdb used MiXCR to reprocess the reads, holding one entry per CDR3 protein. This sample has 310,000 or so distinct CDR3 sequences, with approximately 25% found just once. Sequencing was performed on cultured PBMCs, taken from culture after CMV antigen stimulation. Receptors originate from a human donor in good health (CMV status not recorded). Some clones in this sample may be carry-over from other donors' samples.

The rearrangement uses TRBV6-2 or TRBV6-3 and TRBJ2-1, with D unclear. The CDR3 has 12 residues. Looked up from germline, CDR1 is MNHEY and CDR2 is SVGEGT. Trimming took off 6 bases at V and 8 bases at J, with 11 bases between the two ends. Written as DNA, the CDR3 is TGTGCCAGCAGCCGACACTGGGATGAGCAGTTCTTC. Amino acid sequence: CASSRHWDEQFF.

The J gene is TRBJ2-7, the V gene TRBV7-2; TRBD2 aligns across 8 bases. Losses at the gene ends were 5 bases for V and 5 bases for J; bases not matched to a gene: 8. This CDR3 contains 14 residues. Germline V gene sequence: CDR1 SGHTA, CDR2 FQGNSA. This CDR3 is CASSASGGHNEQYF. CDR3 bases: TGTGCCAGCAGCGCCTCGGGGGGGCATAACGAGCAGTACTTC.

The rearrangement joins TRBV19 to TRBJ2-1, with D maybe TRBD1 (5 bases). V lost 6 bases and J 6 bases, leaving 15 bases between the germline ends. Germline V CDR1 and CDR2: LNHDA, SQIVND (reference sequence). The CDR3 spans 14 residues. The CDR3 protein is CASSPGRYLNEQFF. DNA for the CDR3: TGTGCCAGTAGCCCAGGGCGTTATCTCAATGAGCAGTTCTTC. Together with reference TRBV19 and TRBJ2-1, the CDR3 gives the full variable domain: DGGITQSPKYLFRKEGQNVTLSCEQNLNHDAMYWYRQDPGQGLRLIYYSQIVNDFQKGDIAEGYSVSREKKESFPLTVTSAQKNPTAFYLCASSPGRYLNEQFFGPGTRLTVL.

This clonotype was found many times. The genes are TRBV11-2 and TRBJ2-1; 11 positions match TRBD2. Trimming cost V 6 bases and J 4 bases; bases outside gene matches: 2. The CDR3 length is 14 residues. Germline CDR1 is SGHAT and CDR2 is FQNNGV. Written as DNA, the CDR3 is TGTGCCAGCAGGGGACTAGCGGATTACAATGAGCAGTTCTTC. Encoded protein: CASRGLADYNEQFF.

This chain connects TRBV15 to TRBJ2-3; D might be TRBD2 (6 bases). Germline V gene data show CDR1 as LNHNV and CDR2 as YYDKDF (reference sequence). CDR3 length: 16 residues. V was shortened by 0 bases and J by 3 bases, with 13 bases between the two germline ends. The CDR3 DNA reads TGTGCCACCAGCAGAGACGGGAGAGGGGAAACAGATACGCAGTATTTT. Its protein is CATSRDGRGETDTQYF. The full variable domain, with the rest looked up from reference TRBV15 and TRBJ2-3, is DAMVIQNPRYQVTQFGKPVTLSCSQTLNHNVMYWYQQKSSQAPKLLFHYYDKDFNNEADTPDNFQSRRPNTSFCFLDIRSPGLGDTAMYLCATSRDGRGETDTQYFGPGTRLTVL.

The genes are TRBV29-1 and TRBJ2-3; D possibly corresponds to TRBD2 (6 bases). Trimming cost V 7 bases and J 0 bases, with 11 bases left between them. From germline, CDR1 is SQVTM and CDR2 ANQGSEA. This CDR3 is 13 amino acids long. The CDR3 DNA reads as TGCAGCGGGGGAGGCAGCAGCACAGATACGCAGTATTTT. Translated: CSGGGSSTDTQYF.

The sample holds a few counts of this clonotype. The CDR3 DNA sequence: TGTGCCAGCACGGCGGGAGTAACCGGGGAGCTGTTTTTT. As protein: CASTAGVTGELFF. This chain connects TRBV27 to TRBJ2-2; TRBD2 aligns across 7 bases. Trimming cost V 7 bases and J 5 bases; bases outside gene matches: 4. The CDR3 length is 13 residues. Per germline, CDR1 MNHEY and CDR2 SMNVEV (reference sequence).

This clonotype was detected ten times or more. The CDR3 nucleotides read TGTGCCAGCAGCGCGACAGGGCACAGAGGATCTGAAGCTTTCTTT. Its protein product is CASSATGHRGSEAFF. The rearrangement joins TRBV7-3 to TRBJ1-1; 7 bases match TRBD1. V lost 5 bases to trimming and J lost 6 bases; unmatched junction nucleotides: 12. Germline assignment: CDR1 SGHTA and CDR2 FQGTGA. The CDR3 totals 15 residues.

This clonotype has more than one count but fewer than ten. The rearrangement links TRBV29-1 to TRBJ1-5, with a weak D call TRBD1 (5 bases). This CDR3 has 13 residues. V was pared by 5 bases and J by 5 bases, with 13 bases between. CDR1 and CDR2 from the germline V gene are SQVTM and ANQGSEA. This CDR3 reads CSVMAGQHQPQHF. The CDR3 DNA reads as TGCAGCGTTATGGCGGGGCAGCATCAGCCCCAGCATTTT.

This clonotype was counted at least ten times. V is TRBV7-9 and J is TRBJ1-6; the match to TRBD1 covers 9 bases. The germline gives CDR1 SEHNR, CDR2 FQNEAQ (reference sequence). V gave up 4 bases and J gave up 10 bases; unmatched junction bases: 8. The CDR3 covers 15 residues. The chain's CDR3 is CASSSHTGGVSPLHF. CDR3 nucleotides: TGTGCCAGCAGCTCTCACACAGGGGGCGTATCACCCCTCCACTTT.

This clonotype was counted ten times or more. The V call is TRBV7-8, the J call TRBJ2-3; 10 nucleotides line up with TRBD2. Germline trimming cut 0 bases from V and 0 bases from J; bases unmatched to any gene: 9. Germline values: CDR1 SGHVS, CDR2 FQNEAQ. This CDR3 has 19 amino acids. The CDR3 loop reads CASSLAIAGGATSTDTQYF. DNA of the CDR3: TGTGCCAGCAGCTTAGCGATAGCGGGAGGCGCTACTAGCACAGATACGCAGTATTTT.

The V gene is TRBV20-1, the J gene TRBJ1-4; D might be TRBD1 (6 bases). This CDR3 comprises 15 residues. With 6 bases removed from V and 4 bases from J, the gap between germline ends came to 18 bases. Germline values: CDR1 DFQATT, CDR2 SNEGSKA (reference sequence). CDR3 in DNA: TGCAGTGCCCCCGGACCGACAGGCCTTAATGAAAAACTGTTTTTT. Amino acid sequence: CSAPGPTGLNEKLFF.

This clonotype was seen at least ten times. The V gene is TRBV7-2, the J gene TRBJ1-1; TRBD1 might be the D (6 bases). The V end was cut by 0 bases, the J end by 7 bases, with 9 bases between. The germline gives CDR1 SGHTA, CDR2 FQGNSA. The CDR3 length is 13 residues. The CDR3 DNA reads TGTGCCAGCAGCTTAGCCTACAGGGATGAAGCTTTCTTT. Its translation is CASSLAYRDEAFF.

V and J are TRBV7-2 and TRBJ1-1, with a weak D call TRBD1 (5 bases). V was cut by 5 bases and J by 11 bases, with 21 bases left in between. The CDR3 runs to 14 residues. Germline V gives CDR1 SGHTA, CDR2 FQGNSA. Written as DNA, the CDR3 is TGTGCCAGCAGCCTAGAATCAGGGTCCGGTCCGGCTTTCTTT. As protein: CASSLESGSGPAFF.

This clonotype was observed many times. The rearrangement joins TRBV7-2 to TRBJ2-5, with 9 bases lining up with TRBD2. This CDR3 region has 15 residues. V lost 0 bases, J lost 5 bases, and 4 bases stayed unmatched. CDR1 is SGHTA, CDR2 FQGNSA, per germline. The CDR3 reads CASSLASGGGETQYF. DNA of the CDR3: TGTGCCAGCAGCTTAGCTAGCGGGGGAGGGGAGACCCAGTACTTC.

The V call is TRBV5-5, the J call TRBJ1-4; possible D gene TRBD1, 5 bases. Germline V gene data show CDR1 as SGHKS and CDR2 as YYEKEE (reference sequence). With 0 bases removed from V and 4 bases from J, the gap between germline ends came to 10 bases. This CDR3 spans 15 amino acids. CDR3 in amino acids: CASSLEGRVNEKLFF. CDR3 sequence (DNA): TGTGCCAGCAGCTTGGAGGGCAGGGTTAATGAAAAACTGTTTTTT. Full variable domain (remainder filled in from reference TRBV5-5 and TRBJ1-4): DAGVTQSPTHLIKTRGQQVTLRCSPISGHKSVSWYQQVLGQGPQFIFQYYEKEERGRGNFPDRFSARQFPNYSSELNVNALLLGDSALYLCASSLEGRVNEKLFFGSGTQLSVL.

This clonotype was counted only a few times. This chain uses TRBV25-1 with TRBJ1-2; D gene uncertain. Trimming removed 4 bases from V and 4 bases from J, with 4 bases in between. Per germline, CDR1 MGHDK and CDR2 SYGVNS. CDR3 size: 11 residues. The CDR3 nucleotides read TGTGCCAGCAGTGGGGGCTATGGCTACACCTTC. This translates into CASSGGYGYTF.

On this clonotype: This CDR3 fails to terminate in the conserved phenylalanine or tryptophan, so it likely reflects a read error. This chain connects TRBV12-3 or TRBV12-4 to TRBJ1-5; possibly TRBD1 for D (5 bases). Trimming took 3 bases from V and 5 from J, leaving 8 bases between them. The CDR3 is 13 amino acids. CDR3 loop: CASSFSGYQPQHL. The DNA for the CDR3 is TGTGCCAGCAGTTTCTCAGGGTATCAGCCCCAGCATTTA.

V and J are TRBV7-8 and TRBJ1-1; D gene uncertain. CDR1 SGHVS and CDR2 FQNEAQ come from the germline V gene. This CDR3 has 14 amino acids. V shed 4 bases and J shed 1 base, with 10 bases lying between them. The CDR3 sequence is CASSWRSGNTEAFF. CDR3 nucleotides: TGTGCCAGCAGCTGGCGGTCCGGGAACACTGAAGCTTTCTTT.

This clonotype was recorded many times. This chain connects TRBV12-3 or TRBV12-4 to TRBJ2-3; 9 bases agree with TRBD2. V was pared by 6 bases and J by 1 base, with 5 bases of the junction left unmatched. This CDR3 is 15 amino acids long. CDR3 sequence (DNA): TGTGCCAGCAGGTCCGCGGGGGGGGGCACAGATACGCAGTATTTT. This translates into CASRSAGGGTDTQYF.

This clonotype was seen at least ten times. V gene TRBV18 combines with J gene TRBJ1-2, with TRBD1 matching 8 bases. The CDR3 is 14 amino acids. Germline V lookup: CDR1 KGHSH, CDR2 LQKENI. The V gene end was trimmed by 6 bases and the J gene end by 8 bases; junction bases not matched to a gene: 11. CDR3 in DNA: TGTGCCAGCTCCTTGGACAGGGCTCCTGGGGGCTACACCTTC. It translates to CASSLDRAPGGYTF.

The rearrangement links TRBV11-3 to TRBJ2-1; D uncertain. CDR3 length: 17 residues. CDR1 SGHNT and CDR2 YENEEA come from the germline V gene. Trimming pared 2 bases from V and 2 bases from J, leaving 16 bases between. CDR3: CASSLRLGVVTYNEQFF. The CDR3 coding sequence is TGTGCCAGCAGCTTACGTCTAGGTGTAGTAACCTACAATGAGCAGTTCTTC.